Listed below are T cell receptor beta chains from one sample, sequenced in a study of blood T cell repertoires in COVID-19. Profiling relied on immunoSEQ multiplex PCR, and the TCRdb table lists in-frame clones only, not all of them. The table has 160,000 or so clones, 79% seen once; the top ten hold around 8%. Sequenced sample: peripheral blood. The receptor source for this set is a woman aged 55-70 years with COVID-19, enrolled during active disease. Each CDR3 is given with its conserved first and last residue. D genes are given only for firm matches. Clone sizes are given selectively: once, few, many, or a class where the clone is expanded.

cdr3_nt: TGTGCCAGCACCAGGGCGAACACCGGGGAGCTGTTTTTT
cdr3_aa: CASTRANTGELFF
d_call: .
v_call: TRBV6-6
cdr3_length: 13
j_call: TRBJ2-2
clone_size: .

cdr3_nt: TGTGCCATCAGCCCAGTCAGGTTAGCGGAAGAGACCCAGTACTTC
cdr3_aa: CAISPVRLAEETQYF
d_call: .
v_call: TRBV10-3
cdr3_length: 15
j_call: TRBJ2-5
clone_size: once

cdr3_nt: TGTGCCAGCAGCGAACCACCCTTTGGGCAAAACATTCAGTACTTC
cdr3_aa: CASSEPPFGQNIQYF
d_call: .
v_call: TRBV7-9
cdr3_length: 15
j_call: TRBJ2-4
clone_size: .

cdr3_nt: TGTGCCAGCAGTTCGGGACAGGAGAACACCGGGGAGCTGTTTTTT
cdr3_aa: CASSSGQENTGELFF
d_call: TRBD1
v_call: TRBV6-5
cdr3_length: 15
j_call: TRBJ2-2
clone_size: once

cdr3_nt: TGTGCCAGCAGCCGCCCCTTCCAGGGTCGTCGGGCTGAAGCTTTCTTT
cdr3_aa: CASSRPFQGRRAEAFF
d_call: .
v_call: TRBV7-2
cdr3_length: 16
j_call: TRBJ1-1
clone_size: .

cdr3_nt: TGTGCCAGCAGCTCAACTAGCGGGAGGGCCCCGAACACCGGGGAGCTGTTTTTT
cdr3_aa: CASSSTSGRAPNTGELFF
d_call: TRBD2
v_call: TRBV5-6
cdr3_length: 18
j_call: TRBJ2-2
clone_size: .

cdr3_nt: TGTGCCAGCAGCCCTACCGCGCAAGGGGGCTACGAGCAGTACTTC
cdr3_aa: CASSPTAQGGYEQYF
d_call: .
v_call: TRBV4-2
cdr3_length: 15
j_call: TRBJ2-7
clone_size: .

cdr3_nt: TGCAGCGTCCCCCCCCGACAGGGAGCCTATGGCTACACCTTC
cdr3_aa: CSVPPRQGAYGYTF
d_call: TRBD1
v_call: TRBV29-1
cdr3_length: 14
j_call: TRBJ1-2
clone_size: once

cdr3_nt: TGTGCCAGCAGCCTAGGGACAGTGGGAACTGGAAACATTCAGTACTTC
cdr3_aa: CASSLGTVGTGNIQYF
d_call: TRBD1
v_call: TRBV11-2
cdr3_length: 16
j_call: TRBJ2-4
clone_size: .

cdr3_nt: TGTGCCAGCAGTCCCCATGTAGAGAATTCACCCCTCCACTTT
cdr3_aa: CASSPHVENSPLHF
d_call: .
v_call: TRBV27
cdr3_length: 14
j_call: TRBJ1-6
clone_size: .

cdr3_nt: TGTGCCAGCAGCTTGGCGCCAGGGTCTAATTCACCCCTCCACTTT
cdr3_aa: CASSLAPGSNSPLHF
d_call: .
v_call: TRBV5-4
cdr3_length: 15
j_call: TRBJ1-6
clone_size: once

cdr3_nt: TGTGCCAGCAGTTACTTCCTGGGACAGACTAACACTGAAGCTTTCTTT
cdr3_aa: CASSYFLGQTNTEAFF
d_call: TRBD1
v_call: TRBV6-6
cdr3_length: 16
j_call: TRBJ1-1
clone_size: .

cdr3_nt: TGCGCCAGCAGCTTGGCCCTGACAGGGGCAGGCACAGATACGCAGTATTTT
cdr3_aa: CASSLALTGAGTDTQYF
d_call: TRBD1
v_call: TRBV5-1
cdr3_length: 17
j_call: TRBJ2-3
clone_size: .

cdr3_nt: TGTGCCAGCAGTTACTCGCGGGGGAGGATAGAGACCCAGTACTTC
cdr3_aa: CASSYSRGRIETQYF
d_call: TRBD2
v_call: TRBV6-5
cdr3_length: 15
j_call: TRBJ2-5
clone_size: once

cdr3_nt: TGTGCCAGCAGCATTGGACAGAGGGCGAACACTGAAGCTTTCTTT
cdr3_aa: CASSIGQRANTEAFF
d_call: .
v_call: TRBV5-8
cdr3_length: 15
j_call: TRBJ1-1
clone_size: .

cdr3_nt: TGTGCCAGCAGCAAAACAGGGGGAGGTCAGCCCCAGCATTTT
cdr3_aa: CASSKTGGGQPQHF
d_call: .
v_call: TRBV21-1
cdr3_length: 14
j_call: TRBJ1-5
clone_size: once